A selection of T cell receptor beta chains follows, all from one sample in a study of T cell repertoires in cytomegalovirus infection. In TCRdb, the reads were re-called with MiXCR into one record per CDR3 protein. The data contain a few hundred thousand distinct CDR3 sequences, just under 40% of them singletons. These receptors' targets are unknown. Sequencing used cultured PBMCs, obtained from culture after CMV antigen stimulation. These receptors all come from a human donor in good health (CMV status not recorded). Some clones in this sample may be carry-over from other donors' samples. The CDR3 runs from the conserved cysteine through the conserved F or W. Each record gives: CDR3 DNA, CDR3 protein, J gene, D gene, clone size, V gene. D genes are given only for firm matches. The size of a clone is reported for some rows only, either as once, few or many, or as a class for expanded clones.

CDR3nt: TGCGCCAGCAGCCATGAACTAGCGGCCTACTCTGGGGCCAACGTCCTGACTTTC; CDR3aa: CASSHELAAYSGANVLTF; j_gene: TRBJ2-6; d_gene: TRBD2; abundance: .; v_gene: TRBV4-3
CDR3nt: TGTGCCAGCAGGAAAGACGGCAGGGACCATGGCTACACCTTC; CDR3aa: CASRKDGRDHGYTF; j_gene: TRBJ1-2; d_gene: .; abundance: .; v_gene: TRBV9
CDR3nt: TGTGCCAGCAGTAAACAGGATCCTGGAAACACCATATATTTT; CDR3aa: CASSKQDPGNTIYF; j_gene: TRBJ1-3; d_gene: .; abundance: .; v_gene: TRBV7-9
CDR3nt: TGTGCCAGCAGTTACTGGGGGGCGGGAAATGAGCAGTTCTTC; CDR3aa: CASSYWGAGNEQFF; j_gene: TRBJ2-1; d_gene: .; abundance: .; v_gene: TRBV6-5
CDR3nt: TGTGCCAGCAGTAATCAGGGTGACGAGCAGTTCTTC; CDR3aa: CASSNQGDEQFF; j_gene: TRBJ2-1; d_gene: .; abundance: few; v_gene: TRBV6-1
CDR3nt: TGTGCCACCAATCCTGCGGGAGGGGTAGAGACCCAGTACTTC; CDR3aa: CATNPAGGVETQYF; j_gene: TRBJ2-5; d_gene: TRBD2; abundance: .; v_gene: TRBV11-2
CDR3nt: TGTGCCAGCAGCCAAGTGGTCAGCGGAGAGACCCAGTACTTC; CDR3aa: CASSQVVSGETQYF; j_gene: TRBJ2-5; d_gene: .; abundance: .; v_gene: TRBV14
CDR3nt: TGTGCCAGCAGCTCGCGAACAGGACTCCCCCCAAACTACGAGCAGTACTTC; CDR3aa: CASSSRTGLPPNYEQYF; j_gene: TRBJ2-7; d_gene: .; abundance: .; v_gene: TRBV5-6
CDR3nt: TGCGCCAGCAGCCCCGGGAGTATGGGAAACATTCAGTACTTC; CDR3aa: CASSPGSMGNIQYF; j_gene: TRBJ2-4; d_gene: .; abundance: .; v_gene: TRBV4-3
CDR3nt: TGTGCCAGCAGTCACTCCCGGACAAGTCTGTATGGGGCCAACGTCCTGACTTTC; CDR3aa: CASSHSRTSLYGANVLTF; j_gene: TRBJ2-6; d_gene: .; abundance: many; v_gene: TRBV6-2/TRBV6-3
CDR3nt: TGTGCCGGGAAGACCGCAACTAATGAAAAACTGTTTTTT; CDR3aa: CAGKTATNEKLFF; j_gene: TRBJ1-4; d_gene: .; abundance: few; v_gene: TRBV6-2/TRBV6-3
CDR3nt: TGCAGTGCTAGGGGACCCGGATTACTTTACGAGCAGTACTTC; CDR3aa: CSARGPGLLYEQYF; j_gene: TRBJ2-7; d_gene: .; abundance: .; v_gene: TRBV20-1
CDR3nt: TGCAGTGCTAGATCTAGACTAGCGGGGTCCTACGAGCAGTACTTC; CDR3aa: CSARSRLAGSYEQYF; j_gene: TRBJ2-7; d_gene: TRBD2; abundance: few; v_gene: TRBV20-1
CDR3nt: TGTGCCATCTCGGCAGGCCGGGGGGAAAAACTGTTTTTT; CDR3aa: CAISAGRGEKLFF; j_gene: TRBJ1-4; d_gene: .; abundance: .; v_gene: TRBV10-3
CDR3nt: TGTGCCAGCAGCCGCCAAGAGGGGCCCCAAGAGACCCAGTACTTC; CDR3aa: CASSRQEGPQETQYF; j_gene: TRBJ2-5; d_gene: .; abundance: once; v_gene: TRBV7-9
CDR3nt: TGTGCCAGCAGCCAGTTACAGGGGGTTGTGAATACGCAGTATTTT; CDR3aa: CASSQLQGVVNTQYF; j_gene: TRBJ2-3; d_gene: TRBD1; abundance: .; v_gene: TRBV14
CDR3nt: TGTGCCAGCAGCCCGGACACTAGCGGGGGATACGAGCAGTACTTC; CDR3aa: CASSPDTSGGYEQYF; j_gene: TRBJ2-7; d_gene: TRBD2; abundance: .; v_gene: TRBV7-2
CDR3nt: TGTGCCAGCAGTGAATTGGCAGGGAGCCAAGAGACCCAGTACTTC; CDR3aa: CASSELAGSQETQYF; j_gene: TRBJ2-5; d_gene: .; abundance: few; v_gene: TRBV25-1
CDR3nt: TGCAGCGGAGATAACACTGAAGCTTTCTTT; CDR3aa: CSGDNTEAFF; j_gene: TRBJ1-1; d_gene: .; abundance: .; v_gene: TRBV29-1
CDR3nt: TGTGCCAGTAGTATAGACGGGCTCATGGCCGGGGAGCTGTTTTTT; CDR3aa: CASSIDGLMAGELFF; j_gene: TRBJ2-2; d_gene: .; abundance: .; v_gene: TRBV19
CDR3nt: TGTGCCAGCAGCCCGGGACGGGTCCCGTACTTC; CDR3aa: CASSPGRVPYF; j_gene: TRBJ2-5; d_gene: .; abundance: .; v_gene: TRBV7-2
CDR3nt: TGTGCCAGCAGCCAAGAGACAGTCTCCTACGAGCAGTACTTC; CDR3aa: CASSQETVSYEQYF; j_gene: TRBJ2-7; d_gene: .; abundance: .; v_gene: TRBV4-2
CDR3nt: TGTGCCAGCAGCGGGCAGGGGTGGGGCACTGAAGCTTTCTTT; CDR3aa: CASSGQGWGTEAFF; j_gene: TRBJ1-1; d_gene: .; abundance: .; v_gene: TRBV7-2
CDR3nt: TGTGCCAGCAGCTCGGGCAAAGCAGGCAAAAACATTCAGTACTTC; CDR3aa: CASSSGKAGKNIQYF; j_gene: TRBJ2-4; d_gene: .; abundance: .; v_gene: TRBV5-3
CDR3nt: TGTGCCAGCAGTGTATATGCGGCGGAAAAACTGTTTTTT; CDR3aa: CASSVYAAEKLFF; j_gene: TRBJ1-4; d_gene: .; abundance: .; v_gene: TRBV2
CDR3nt: TGTGCCAGCAGCTTAGGCAACAGTTTAAGCACAGATACGCAGTATTTT; CDR3aa: CASSLGNSLSTDTQYF; j_gene: TRBJ2-3; d_gene: .; abundance: .; v_gene: TRBV7-4
CDR3nt: TGTGCCAGCAGTGAAATCGTACAGGGTCCCTACGAGCAGTACTTC; CDR3aa: CASSEIVQGPYEQYF; j_gene: TRBJ2-7; d_gene: .; abundance: many; v_gene: TRBV6-1